This T cell receptor beta chain is drawn from a study of OX40 agonist ivuxolimab in advanced cancers. The protocol was immunoSEQ multiplex PCR, while the TCRdb copy is restricted to in-frame clones and leaves out a portion. The sample includes about 63,000 clones, around 90% of them seen just once. J gave up 8 bases and V 6 bases, and 9 bases lay outside the gene matches. Per the germline V gene, CDR1 is MNHEY and CDR2 is SMNVEV (reference sequence). CDR3 length: 14 residues. On this clone itself: Its antigen is not known.

With autoimmune disease history or systemic immunosuppression, patients were excluded. Overall study findings and caveats: Those patients achieving a partial response at 0.1-3.0 mg/kg showed among the lowest clonal expansion. Relative to CD4+ cells, CD8+ T cells on average had more expanded clones.

The source is an adult with an advanced solid tumor such as melanoma, head and neck, liver or kidney cancer. Sequencing was performed on CD4+ or CD8+ T cells sorted from blood, taken in a trial of the OX40 agonist ivuxolimab. This chain joins TRBV27 and TRBJ1-2; 10 nucleotides align to TRBD1. CDR3 bases: TGTGCCAGCAGGGGGACCGGGACAGGGGACGGCTACACCTTC. This sequence encodes CASRGTGTGDGYTF.